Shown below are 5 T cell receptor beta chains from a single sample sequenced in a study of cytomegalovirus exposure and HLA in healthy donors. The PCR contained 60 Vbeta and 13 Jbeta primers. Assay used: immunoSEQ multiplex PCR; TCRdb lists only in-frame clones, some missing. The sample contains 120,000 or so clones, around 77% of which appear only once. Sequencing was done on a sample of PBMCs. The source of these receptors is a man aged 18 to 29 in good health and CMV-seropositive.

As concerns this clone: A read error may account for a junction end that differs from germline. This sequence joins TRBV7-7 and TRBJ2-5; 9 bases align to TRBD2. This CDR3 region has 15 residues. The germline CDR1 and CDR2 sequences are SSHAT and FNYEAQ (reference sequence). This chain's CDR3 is CASSLAGDSQETQYF. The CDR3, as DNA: TGTGCTAGCAGCTTAGCGGGGGACAGCCAAGAGACCCAGTACTTC.

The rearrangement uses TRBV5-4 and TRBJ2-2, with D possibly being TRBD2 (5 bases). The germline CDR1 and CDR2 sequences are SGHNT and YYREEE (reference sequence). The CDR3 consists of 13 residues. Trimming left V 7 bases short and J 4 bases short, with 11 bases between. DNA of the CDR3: TGTGCCAGCTGGGGAGTGGGCACCGGGGAGCTGTTTTTT. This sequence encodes CASWGVGTGELFF.

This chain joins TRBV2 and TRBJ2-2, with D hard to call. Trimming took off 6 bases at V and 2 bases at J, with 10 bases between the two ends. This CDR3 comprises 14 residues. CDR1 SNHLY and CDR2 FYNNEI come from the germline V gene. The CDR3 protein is CASSGRVNTGELFF. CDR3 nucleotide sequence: TGTGCCAGCAGCGGTCGTGTAAACACCGGGGAGCTGTTTTTT.

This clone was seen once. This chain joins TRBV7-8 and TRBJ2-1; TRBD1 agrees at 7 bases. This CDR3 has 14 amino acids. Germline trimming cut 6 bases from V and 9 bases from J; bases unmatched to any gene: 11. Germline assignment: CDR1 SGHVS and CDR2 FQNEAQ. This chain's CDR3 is CASSPRQGMFEQFF. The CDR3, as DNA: TGTGCCAGCAGTCCACGACAGGGCATGTTTGAGCAGTTCTTC.

CDR3 sequence: CASSLSGLAGGGETQYF. The CDR3 coding sequence is TGCGCCAGCAGCTTATCGGGACTAGCGGGAGGTGGAGAGACCCAGTACTTC. This chain uses TRBV5-1 with TRBJ2-5; 15 nucleotides align to TRBD2. Per germline, CDR1 SGHRS and CDR2 YFSETQ. The CDR3 covers 17 residues. Trimming took 2 bases from V and 4 from J; bases not matched to a gene: 6.